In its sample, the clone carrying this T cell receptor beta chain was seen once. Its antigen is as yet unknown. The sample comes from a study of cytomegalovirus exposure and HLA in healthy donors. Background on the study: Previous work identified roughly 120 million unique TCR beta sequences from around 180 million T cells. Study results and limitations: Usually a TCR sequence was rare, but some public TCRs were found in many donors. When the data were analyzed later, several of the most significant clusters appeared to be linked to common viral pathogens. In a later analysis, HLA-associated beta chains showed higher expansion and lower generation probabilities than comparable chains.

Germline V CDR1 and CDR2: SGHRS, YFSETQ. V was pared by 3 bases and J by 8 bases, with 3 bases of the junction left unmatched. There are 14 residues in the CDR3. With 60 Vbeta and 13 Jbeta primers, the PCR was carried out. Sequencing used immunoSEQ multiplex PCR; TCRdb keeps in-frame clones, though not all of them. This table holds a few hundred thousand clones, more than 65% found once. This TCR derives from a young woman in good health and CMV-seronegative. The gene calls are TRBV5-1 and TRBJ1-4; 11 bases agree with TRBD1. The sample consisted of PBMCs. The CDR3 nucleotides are TGCGCCAGCAGCTGGGACAGGGGGGACGAAAAACTGTTTTTT. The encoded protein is CASSWDRGDEKLFF.